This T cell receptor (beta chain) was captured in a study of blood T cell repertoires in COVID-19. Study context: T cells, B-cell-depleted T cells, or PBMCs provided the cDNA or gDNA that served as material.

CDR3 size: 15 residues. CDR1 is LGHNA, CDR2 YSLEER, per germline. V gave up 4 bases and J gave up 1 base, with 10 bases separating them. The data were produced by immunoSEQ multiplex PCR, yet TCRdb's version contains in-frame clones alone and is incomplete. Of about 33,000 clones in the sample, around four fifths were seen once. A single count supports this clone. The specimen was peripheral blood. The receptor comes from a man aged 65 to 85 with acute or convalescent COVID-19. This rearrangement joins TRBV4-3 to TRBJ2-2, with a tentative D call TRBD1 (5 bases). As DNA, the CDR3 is TGCGCCAGCAGCCTTCTAGACAGGAACACCGGGGAGCTGTTTTTT. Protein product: CASSLLDRNTGELFF.